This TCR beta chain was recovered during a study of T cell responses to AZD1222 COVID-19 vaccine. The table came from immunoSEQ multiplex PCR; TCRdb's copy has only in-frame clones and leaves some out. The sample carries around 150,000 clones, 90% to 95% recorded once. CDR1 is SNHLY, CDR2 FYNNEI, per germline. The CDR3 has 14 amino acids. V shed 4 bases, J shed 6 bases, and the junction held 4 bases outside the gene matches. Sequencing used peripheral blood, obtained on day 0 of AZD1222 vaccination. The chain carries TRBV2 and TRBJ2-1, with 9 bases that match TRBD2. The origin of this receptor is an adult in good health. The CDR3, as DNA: TGTGCCAGCAGTGGACTAGCGGTCACCAATGAGCAGTTCTTC. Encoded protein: CASSGLAVTNEQFF.